A single sample is the source of the 21 T cell receptor beta chains below, sequenced in a study of cytomegalovirus exposure and HLA in healthy donors. Both 60 Vbeta primers and 13 Jbeta primers went into the PCR. Here immunoSEQ multiplex PCR was the method, and the copy in TCRdb shows in-frame clones only, minus some. The table has around 54,000 clones, around 80% seen once. Sequencing was carried out using PBMCs. The receptors were gathered from a man younger than 45 in good health and CMV-seropositive.

The chain is built from TRBV29-1 and TRBJ1-4, with TRBD1 matching 7 bases. V shed 6 bases, J shed 4 bases, and the junction held 5 bases outside the gene matches. Germline-derived CDR1 and CDR2 are SQVTM and ANQGSEA. The CDR3 length is 13 residues. The CDR3 sequence: CSVHRQGNEKLFF. The DNA for the CDR3 is TGCAGCGTCCACAGACAGGGTAATGAAAAACTGTTTTTT.

The J gene is TRBJ2-2, the V gene TRBV13, with 12 bases aligning to TRBD1. V was clipped by 3 bases and J by 3 bases; unmatched bases: 2. The CDR3 is made up of 16 amino acids. From germline, CDR1 is PRHDT and CDR2 FYEKMQ (reference sequence). This CDR3 is CASSFRDRGHTGELFF. The DNA of the CDR3 is TGTGCCAGCAGCTTCCGGGACAGGGGGCACACCGGGGAGCTGTTTTTT.

The genes are TRBV9 and TRBJ1-4; tentative D call: TRBD1 (5 bases). V lost 0 bases to trimming and J lost 4 bases, with 10 bases between them. CDR1 is SGDLS, CDR2 YYNGEE, per germline. The CDR3 is 15 residues long. Here the CDR3 DNA reads TGTGCCAGCAGCGTAGGCGGGGCAAGTAATGAAAAACTGTTTTTT. As protein: CASSVGGASNEKLFF.

The genes are TRBV6-1 and TRBJ2-2; 8 bases are shared with TRBD1. The trim removed 6 bases at V and 6 bases at J, leaving 9 bases unmatched. This CDR3 comprises 15 residues. The germline V gene has CDR1 MNHNS and CDR2 SASEGT. The CDR3 here is CASSDRPDRAGELFF. The CDR3 nucleotides are TGTGCCAGCAGCGACCGCCCGGACAGGGCCGGGGAGCTGTTTTTT.

This chain joins TRBV6-1 and TRBJ2-7; TRBD2 might be the D (5 bases). The CDR3 runs to 16 residues. Trimming removed 2 bases at V and 2 bases at J, with 16 bases between. Germline values: CDR1 MNHNS, CDR2 SASEGT. Here the CDR3 DNA reads TGTGCCAGCAGTGAAAGATCGGGAATACCAGCCTACGAGCAGTACTTC. This translates into CASSERSGIPAYEQYF.

The chain combines TRBV6-5 with TRBJ1-1; 8 bases are shared with TRBD1. The CDR3 is made up of 15 amino acids. Germline V gene lookup returns CDR1 MNHEY and CDR2 SVGAGI. V lost 2 bases and J lost 2; bases outside the gene matches: 4. The CDR3 nucleotides read TGTGCCAGCAGTTACGCAGGGGGCCTTAACACTGAAGCTTTCTTT. Translation gives CASSYAGGLNTEAFF.

CDR3 sequence: CAISEQGLYNEQFF. The CDR3 nucleotides read TGTGCCATCAGTGAACAGGGATTGTACAATGAGCAGTTCTTC. V gene TRBV10-3 combines with J gene TRBJ2-1; D perhaps matches TRBD1 (6 bases). CDR1 ENHRY and CDR2 SYGVKD come from the germline V gene. The germline V and J ends were trimmed by 3 bases and 4 bases, with 10 bases remaining between them. This CDR3 spans 14 amino acids.

As DNA, the CDR3 is TGTGCCAGCAGCTACTTTTGGGGCCGCTACGAGCAGTACTTC. Translation: CASSYFWGRYEQYF. V is TRBV7-2 and J is TRBJ2-7, with D possibly being TRBD1 (5 bases). The CDR3 is 14 amino acids. CDR1 and CDR2 from the germline V gene are SGHTA and FQGNSA. Trimming shortened V by 4 bases and J by 3 bases, and 13 bases separated the two germline ends.

CDR3 DNA sequence: TGTGCCTGGAGTCCCAACGCAGGGTACGAGCAGTACTTC. This gives the protein CAWSPNAGYEQYF. V usage is TRBV30 and J usage is TRBJ2-7; D is possibly TRBD1 (5 bases). CDR1 is GTSNPN, CDR2 SVGIG, per germline (reference sequence). V lost 2 bases, J lost 4 bases, and 12 bases lay in between. The CDR3 sequence is 13 residues long.

The table lists this clone with a few counts. The chain combines TRBV9 with TRBJ1-4; 7 nucleotides agree with TRBD1. CDR3 length: 14 residues. V gave up 5 bases and J gave up 7 bases; unmatched junction bases: 8. CDR1 is SGDLS and CDR2 is YYNGEE in the germline V gene. The DNA for the CDR3 is TGTGCCAGCAGTTTACAGGGGACGGGTGAAAAACTGTTTTTT. Protein: CASSLQGTGEKLFF.

The gene calls are TRBV5-8 and TRBJ2-7, with TRBD1 matching over 10 bases. Germline trimming cut 2 bases from V and 3 bases from J; bases unmatched to any gene: 14. The CDR3 spans 18 residues. Germline CDR1 is SGHTS and CDR2 is YDEGEE. The CDR3 loop is CASSFVLGQGSSGYEQYF. In nucleotides, the CDR3 is TGTGCCAGCAGCTTTGTTCTGGGACAGGGGAGTTCAGGCTACGAGCAGTACTTC. The entire variable domain, with the rest obtained from reference TRBV5-8 and TRBJ2-7, is as follows: EAGVTQSPTHLIKTRGQQATLRCSPISGHTSVYWYQQALGLGLQFLLWYDEGEERNRGNFPPRFSGRQFPNYSSELNVNALELEDSALYLCASSFVLGQGSSGYEQYFGPGTRLTVT.

The genes are TRBV6-5 and TRBJ1-3, with D perhaps matching TRBD1 (5 bases). The CDR3 loop spans 14 amino acids. V gave up 6 bases and J gave up 0 bases, with 9 bases separating them. Looked up from germline, CDR1 is MNHEY and CDR2 is SVGAGI. The CDR3 region has the DNA TGTGCCAGCAGCGGACACAGCTCTGGAAACACCATATATTTT. Translating it yields CASSGHSSGNTIYF.

V usage is TRBV11-2 and J usage is TRBJ2-7, with D possibly matching TRBD1 (5 bases). Germline lookup yields CDR1 SGHAT and CDR2 FQNNGV. CDR3 size: 14 residues. The ends were cut back, 5 bases at V and 1 base at J, with 12 bases in the middle. The CDR3 DNA follows: TGTGCCAGCAGCCCAAGGGGTTATTCCTACGAGCAGTACTTC. It specifies CASSPRGYSYEQYF.

V gene TRBV9 combines with J gene TRBJ2-4; D is uncertain. The CDR3 has 14 amino acids. The V end was cut by 4 bases, the J end by 1 base, with 9 bases between. Germline V CDR1 and CDR2: SGDLS, YYNGEE. CDR3 sequence reads: CASSPSVAKNIQYF. The CDR3 region has the DNA TGTGCCAGCAGCCCCTCGGTGGCCAAAAACATTCAGTACTTC.

This clone appeared once. Other DNA sequences from this sample encode an identical CDR3 as well. The genes are TRBV7-2 and TRBJ2-5; 11 bases agree with TRBD2. CDR3 length: 16 amino acids. Germline assignment: CDR1 SGHTA and CDR2 FQGNSA. V shed 2 bases and J 1 base; nucleotides not matched to a gene: 3. CDR3 nucleotides: TGTGCCAGCAGCTTAACTAGCGGGGGAGTCCAAGAGACCCAGTACTTC. Translated: CASSLTSGGVQETQYF.

The rearrangement joins TRBV5-4 to TRBJ2-2; 15 nucleotides match TRBD2. The ends lost 4 bases at V and 1 base at J; junction bases unmatched: 2. The CDR3 is 17 residues long. The V gene's germline CDR1 is SGHNT and CDR2 YYREEE (reference sequence). CDR3 sequence: CASSKGLAGGNTGELFF. The CDR3 DNA sequence: TGTGCCAGCAGCAAGGGACTAGCGGGGGGGAACACCGGGGAGCTGTTTTTT.

The V gene is TRBV29-1, the J gene TRBJ1-1; 7 nucleotides align to TRBD1. The CDR3 extends over 16 amino acids. Germline V gives CDR1 SQVTM, CDR2 ANQGSEA. With V trimmed by 3 bases and J by 0 bases, 10 bases remained unmatched. The CDR3 region is CSVDNRGRSMNTEAFF. CDR3 sequence (DNA): TGCAGCGTTGATAACAGGGGACGGTCGATGAACACTGAAGCTTTCTTT.

There are a few counts of this clone. CDR3: CASSTGTGDSPLHF. The CDR3 DNA reads as TGTGCCAGCAGTACTGGGACAGGGGATTCACCCCTCCACTTT. The rearrangement links TRBV6-6 to TRBJ1-6; the match to TRBD1 covers 10 bases. Trimming cost V 5 bases and J 8 bases; bases outside gene matches: 3. Germline V gene sequence: CDR1 MNHNY, CDR2 SVGAGI (reference sequence). The CDR3 contains 14 residues.

CDR3 sequence reads: CASSLQATNEKLFF. CDR3 nucleotide sequence: TGTGCCAGCTCACTACAAGCAACTAATGAAAAACTGTTTTTT. The chain employs TRBV18 and TRBJ1-4; D is unclear. V lost 4 bases to trimming and J lost 0 bases, with 6 bases between them. Germline CDR1 reads KGHSH; CDR2 reads LQKENI. The CDR3 runs to 14 residues.

The V call is TRBV5-8, the J call TRBJ2-5, with 7 bases that match TRBD1. The CDR3 is made up of 14 amino acids. The trim removed 2 bases at V and 1 base at J, leaving 2 bases unmatched. The germline V gene encodes CDR1 SGHTS and CDR2 YDEGEE. The CDR3 DNA sequence: TGTGCCAGCAGCTTAGGGACAGCCCAAGAGACCCAGTACTTC. Translated: CASSLGTAQETQYF.

V is TRBV7-6 and J is TRBJ2-7, with TRBD1 matching over 9 bases. V trimming: 4 bases; J trimming: 4 bases; junction bases outside the gene matches: 8. Germline CDR1 is SGHVS and CDR2 is FNYEAQ. The CDR3 is 15 residues long. CDR3 residues: CASSWGQGKTYEQYF. CDR3 DNA sequence: TGTGCCAGCAGCTGGGGACAGGGAAAAACTTACGAGCAGTACTTC.